Listed below are T cell receptor beta chains from one sample, sequenced in a study of CD8 T cells in ankylosing spondylitis. TCRdb analysed the 5' RACE reads with MiXCR anew, one entry per CDR3 protein. The table records about 240,000 distinct CDR3 sequences, over 8.5% of them present only once. Specimen: blood, either unsorted or a sorted T cell fraction (not recorded which). These receptor sequences come from a male donor with ankylosing spondylitis or in good health (not recorded which). The CDR3 runs from the conserved cysteine through the conserved F or W. A D gene is named only where the DNA matches it firmly. Not all rows give a size; the values are once, few, many and, for expanded clones, a class.

size,V,J,D,CDR3,DNA
many,TRBV28,TRBJ1-5,TRBD1,CASTFSGTGGYQPQHF,TGTGCCAGCACATTCTCCGGGACAGGGGGCTATCAGCCCCAGCATTTT
many,TRBV12-3/TRBV12-4,TRBJ1-2,TRBD1,CASSPGQGKGYTF,TGTGCCAGCAGTCCGGGACAGGGGAAAGGCTACACCTTC
many,TRBV15,TRBJ2-7,TRBD2,CATSRESYWRESYYEQYF,TGTGCCACCAGCAGAGAATCGTACTGGCGGGAGTCTTACTACGAGCAGTACTTC
many,TRBV27,TRBJ2-1,TRBD2,CASSLSSAGVSHNEQFF,TGTGCCAGCAGTTTATCCTCCGCGGGAGTATCCCACAATGAGCAGTTCTTC
few,TRBV27,TRBJ2-3,NA,CASSSRTGYPDTQYF,TGTGCCAGCAGTTCCAGAACAGGGTATCCGGATACGCAGTATTTT
few,TRBV20-1,TRBJ1-3,NA,CSATQSPSGNTIYF,TGCAGTGCTACACAGTCTCCCTCTGGAAACACCATATATTTT
NA,TRBV30,TRBJ2-3,TRBD2,CAWTPGLAGGTDTQYF,TGTGCCTGGACCCCAGGACTAGCGGGAGGAACAGATACGCAGTATTTT
many,TRBV12-3/TRBV12-4,TRBJ1-5,NA,CASSFTEGNQPQHF,TGTGCCAGCAGTTTCACAGAGGGCAATCAGCCCCAGCATTTT
many,TRBV12-3/TRBV12-4,TRBJ1-1,NA,CASTAGVYRAFQNTEAFF,TGTGCCAGCACCGCAGGGGTTTATCGGGCTTTCCAGAACACTGAAGCTTTCTTT
many,TRBV7-7,TRBJ2-1,TRBD2,CASSRTSGSGNEQFF,TGTGCTAGCAGCCGGACTAGCGGGAGCGGGAATGAGCAGTTCTTC
many,TRBV27,TRBJ1-1,NA,CASRGHLTEAFF,TGTGCCAGCAGGGGACACCTCACTGAAGCTTTCTTT
few,TRBV7-2,TRBJ2-5,NA,CASSADRSSQTQYF,TGTGCCAGCAGCGCCGACAGGAGCTCTCAGACCCAGTACTTC
many,TRBV10-3,TRBJ2-7,NA,CAISLGLRRYEQYF,TGTGCCATCAGCCTCGGGCTGCGTAGGTACGAGCAGTACTTC
many,TRBV5-1,TRBJ2-4,TRBD2,CASSFWGGAKNIQYF,TGCGCCAGCAGCTTCTGGGGGGGAGCCAAAAACATTCAGTACTTC
many,TRBV20-1,TRBJ2-1,TRBD2,CSARLGSGSSYNEQFF,TGCAGTGCTAGATTGGGTAGCGGGAGCTCCTACAATGAGCAGTTCTTC
NA,TRBV20-1,TRBJ2-7,TRBD2,CSARERAGVNEQYF,TGCAGTGCTAGAGAACGGGCGGGAGTTAACGAGCAGTACTTC
many,TRBV4-3,TRBJ1-2,TRBD1,CASSPGQGAYYGYTF,TGCGCCAGCAGCCCAGGACAGGGGGCGTACTATGGCTACACCTTC
many,TRBV18,TRBJ2-2,TRBD2,CASSPSGTNTGELFF,TGTGCCAGCTCACCTAGCGGGACCAACACCGGGGAGCTGTTTTTT
few,TRBV3-1,TRBJ2-7,TRBD2,CASGGLAGLNEQYF,TGTGCCAGCGGGGGACTAGCGGGACTAAACGAGCAGTACTTC
many,TRBV12-3/TRBV12-4,TRBJ1-2,TRBD1,CASSPGTGSYGYTF,TGTGCCAGCAGCCCCGGGACAGGTTCCTATGGCTACACCTTC
many,TRBV20-1,TRBJ2-7,NA,CSAQGRPGEEQYF,TGCAGTGCTCAGGGACGACCGGGGGAGGAGCAGTACTTC
many,TRBV18,TRBJ1-4,TRBD1,CASSPRTGDEKLFF,TGTGCCAGCTCACCGAGGACAGGCGATGAAAAACTGTTTTTT
many,TRBV6-2/TRBV6-3,TRBJ2-5,NA,CASSYADGRGTQYF,TGTGCCAGCAGTTACGCGGACGGGAGAGGGACCCAGTACTTC